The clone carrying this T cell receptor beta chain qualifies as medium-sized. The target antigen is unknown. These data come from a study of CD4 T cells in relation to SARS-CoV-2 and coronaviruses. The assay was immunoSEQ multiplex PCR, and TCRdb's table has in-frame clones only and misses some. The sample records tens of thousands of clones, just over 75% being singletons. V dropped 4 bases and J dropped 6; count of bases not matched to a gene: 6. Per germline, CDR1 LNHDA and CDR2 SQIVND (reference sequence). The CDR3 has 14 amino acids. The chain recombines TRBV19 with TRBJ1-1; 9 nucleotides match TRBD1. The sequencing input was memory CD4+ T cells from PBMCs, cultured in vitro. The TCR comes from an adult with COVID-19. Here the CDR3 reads CASSRGQGTAEAFF. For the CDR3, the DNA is TGTGCCAGTAGTAGGGGACAGGGTACTGCTGAAGCTTTCTTT. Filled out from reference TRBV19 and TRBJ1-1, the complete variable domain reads DGGITQSPKYLFRKEGQNVTLSCEQNLNHDAMYWYRQDPGQGLRLIYYSQIVNDFQKGDIAEGYSVSREKKESFPLTVTSAQKNPTAFYLCASSRGQGTAEAFFGQGTRLTVV.